These T cell receptor beta chains were read from a single sample in a study of T cell repertoires in cytomegalovirus infection. These receptors have no identified antigens. One entry per CDR3 protein, called by TCRdb with MiXCR from the reads. The sample lists a few hundred thousand distinct CDR3 sequences, about 29% occurring once. Specimen: cultured PBMCs, collected from culture after CMV antigen stimulation. The receptors here all came from a human donor in good health (CMV status not recorded). Some clones in this sample may be carry-over from other donors' samples. Both conserved end residues are part of each CDR3. A D gene is named only where the DNA matches it firmly. Where a row states a size, it is once, few, many or the class of an expanded clone; other rows omit it.

d_call j_call clone_size v_call cdr3_aa cdr3_nt
TRBD1 TRBJ2-7 - TRBV2 CASSDGQGSLSDEQYF TGTGCCAGCAGTGACGGACAGGGGTCCCTTTCGGACGAGCAGTACTTC
- TRBJ1-5 few TRBV28 CASSLLGQGSNQPQHF TGTGCCAGCAGTTTATTGGGGCAGGGTAGCAATCAGCCCCAGCATTTT
TRBD2 TRBJ2-2 - TRBV7-2 CASSLASGRDTGELFF TGTGCCAGCAGCTTAGCTAGCGGGAGGGACACCGGGGAGCTGTTTTTT
- TRBJ2-3 - TRBV7-9 CASRSGPRTDTQYF TGTGCCAGCAGGAGCGGGCCCCGCACAGATACGCAGTATTTT
TRBD1 TRBJ2-3 - TRBV6-8 CASSLQGIPDTQYF TGTGCCAGCAGCCTACAGGGGATCCCAGATACGCAGTATTTT
- TRBJ1-1 many TRBV7-9 CASSLWGSKNTEAFF TGTGCCAGCAGCTTGTGGGGCTCTAAGAACACTGAAGCTTTCTTT
TRBD2 TRBJ2-1 few TRBV7-9 CASSGLAGDSYNEQFF TGTGCCAGCTCGGGACTAGCGGGAGATTCCTACAATGAGCAGTTCTTC
- TRBJ1-1 - TRBV28 CASIQGSEAFF TGTGCCAGCATTCAGGGATCGGAAGCTTTCTTT
TRBD1 TRBJ1-2 - TRBV18 CASQRTGDGYTF TGTGCCAGCCAGAGAACAGGGGATGGCTACACCTTC
- TRBJ1-2 once TRBV3-1 CASSPLSGNGYTF TGTGCCAGCAGCCCCCTCTCGGGGAACGGCTACACCTTC
- TRBJ1-2 few TRBV11-2 CASSPAGLYGYTF TGTGCCAGCAGCCCGGCCGGCCTCTATGGCTACACCTTC
- TRBJ2-3 few TRBV18 CASSPVNREDTQYF TGTGCCAGCTCACCAGTTAACAGGGAAGATACGCAGTATTTT
TRBD1 TRBJ2-3 few TRBV6-2/TRBV6-3 CASSYSQGDFTDTQYF TGTGCCAGCAGTTACTCCCAGGGGGATTTCACAGATACGCAGTATTTT
TRBD2 TRBJ2-1 few TRBV12-3/TRBV12-4 CASRLSGGAPNEQFF TGTGCCAGCAGACTTTCGGGGGGGGCTCCCAATGAGCAGTTCTTC